The 21 T cell receptor beta chains listed next were all sequenced from one sample in a study of post-analysis software for immune sequencing data (dated by TCRdb to the mid-2010s). What the research found in general, with its limitations: Patients showed significantly higher frequencies than controls for about five TRBV segments, among them TRBV5-6, TRBV5-1 and TRBV20-1.

The protocol used for the library was PCR. TCRdb records Illumina HiSeq 2500 as the sequencer. To reduce PCR and sequencing biases, unique molecular identifiers were incorporated into the TCR beta cDNA libraries. The public sequencing data were trimmed at Q25 with fastp and processed into clonotypes with MiXCR by TCRdb, which kept only in-frame beta chains. When rows share a CDR3 protein, they turn into one entry using the most common DNA and genes. The sample includes 800,000 to 950,000 distinct CDR3 sequences, with about 57% observed a single time. Over 4% of the sample belongs to the ten largest clones. Their target antigens are unknown. The sequenced material came from blood. Receptors were obtained from a girl aged 10 to 17 with multiple sclerosis.

V is TRBV6-5 and J is TRBJ2-7, with D uncertain. The assigned J gene may be wrong: the sequence end matches TRBJ2-5 better. The CDR3 spans 13 residues. Germline CDR1 is MNHEY and CDR2 is SVGAGI. This CDR3 is CASSFTPWETQYF. The CDR3 nucleotides read TGTGCCAGCAGTTTCACCCCATGGGAGACCCAGTACTTC.

This chain joins TRBV6-6 and TRBJ2-7; no clear D gene. Trimming cost V 0 bases and J 1 base, with 10 bases left between them. The germline V gene has CDR1 MNHNY and CDR2 SVGAGI (reference sequence). This CDR3 has 15 amino acids. CDR3 region: CASSYSVGPSYEQYF. The CDR3 DNA reads TGTGCCAGCAGTTACTCTGTTGGCCCGTCCTACGAGCAGTACTTC.

This clonotype was recorded a few times. The rearrangement joins TRBV5-1 to TRBJ2-7; 7 bases match TRBD1. Germline values: CDR1 SGHRS, CDR2 YFSETQ. The trim removed 6 bases at V and 4 bases at J, leaving 16 bases unmatched. The CDR3 loop spans 16 amino acids. CDR3 in amino acids: CASNQNQVGQIYEQYF. The CDR3 DNA reads as TGCGCCAGCAACCAAAACCAAGTGGGACAGATTTACGAGCAGTACTTC.

This clonotype was picked up one time. The J gene is TRBJ1-1, the V gene TRBV15, with TRBD1 as a possible D gene (6 bases). The V and J ends lost 0 bases and 7 bases respectively, with 15 bases between them. The length of the CDR3 is 15 residues. The germline V gene has CDR1 LNHNV and CDR2 YYDKDF (reference sequence). The CDR3 region has the DNA TGTGCCACCAGCAGAGATCGCTGGACAGCAATTGAAGCTTTCTTT. This translates into CATSRDRWTAIEAFF.

This clonotype was seen only a few times. This chain links TRBV6-5 with TRBJ2-7; weak D call: TRBD2 (5 bases). The CDR3 loop spans 14 amino acids. Germline V gives CDR1 MNHEY, CDR2 SVGAGI. The ends were cut back, 0 bases at V and 1 base at J, with 7 bases in the middle. CDR3 residues: CASSYSRVSYEQYF. Here the CDR3 DNA reads TGTGCCAGCAGTTACTCGCGGGTGTCCTACGAGCAGTACTTC.

In nucleotides, the CDR3 is TGCGCCAGCAGCTTGAAATGGGAGCAGTACTTC. It encodes CASSLKWEQYF. The rearrangement links TRBV5-1 to TRBJ2-7, with D unresolved. Between the trimmed V and J ends, which lost 1 base and 7 bases, there was a span of 6 bases. The CDR3 is 11 residues long. From germline, CDR1 is SGHRS and CDR2 YFSETQ.

This clonotype has a handful of counts. The chain carries TRBV29-1 and TRBJ2-7; possible D gene TRBD1, 6 bases. CDR3 size: 14 residues. The V and J ends lost 6 bases and 2 bases respectively, with 17 bases between them. Per the germline V gene, CDR1 is SQVTM and CDR2 is ANQGSEA. The CDR3 here is CSVGLDSYAYEQYF. The CDR3, as DNA: TGCAGCGTGGGATTGGACAGTTACGCCTACGAGCAGTACTTC.

This clonotype turned up a few times. The chain recombines TRBV20-1 with TRBJ2-7; TRBD1 matches at 8 bases. The V gene's germline CDR1 is DFQATT and CDR2 SNEGSKA (reference sequence). The CDR3 is 13 amino acids. The V gene end was trimmed by 6 bases and the J gene end by 3 bases; junction bases not matched to a gene: 7. CDR3 nucleotides: TGCAGTGCCCTGGGACAGGTGAACTACGAGCAGTACTTC. This translates into CSALGQVNYEQYF.

The rearrangement joins TRBV12-3 or TRBV12-4 to TRBJ2-1; perhaps D is TRBD1 or TRBD2 (6 bases each). The V end was cut by 2 bases, the J end by 7 bases, with 18 bases between. CDR3 size: 16 residues. In DNA, the CDR3 is TGTGCCAGCAGTTTAATGGGGGGCCCATATTTAAATGAGCAGTTCTTC. The encoded protein is CASSLMGGPYLNEQFF.

The chain has TRBV29-1 and TRBJ2-7, with a possible D match to TRBD1 (6 bases). This CDR3 has 14 amino acids. V was shortened by 4 bases and J by 3 bases, with 16 bases between the two germline ends. Germline assignment: CDR1 SQVTM and CDR2 ANQGSEA. The CDR3 DNA sequence: TGCAGCGTTGTTCGGGACACACCTTACTACGAGCAGTACTTC. It encodes CSVVRDTPYYEQYF.

This chain joins TRBV2 and TRBJ2-5, with 10 bases aligning to TRBD2. This CDR3 is built from 17 residues. The V gene's germline CDR1 is SNHLY and CDR2 FYNNEI. V was pared by 6 bases and J by 5 bases, with 15 bases of the junction left unmatched. In nucleotides, the CDR3 is TGTGCCAGCAGCCAACGGACTAGCGGAGGTGTGGGGGAGACCCAGTACTTC. Amino acid sequence: CASSQRTSGGVGETQYF.

The genes are TRBV20-1 and TRBJ1-2, with a weak D call TRBD1 (5 bases). The CDR3 is 14 amino acids. V shed 3 bases and J shed 0 bases, with 11 bases lying between them. CDR1 DFQATT and CDR2 SNEGSKA come from the germline V gene (reference sequence). This CDR3 reads CSASEGQANYGYTF. The CDR3 nucleotides are TGCAGTGCTAGTGAGGGGCAGGCTAACTATGGCTACACCTTC.

This clonotype has only a few counts. The rearrangement links TRBV20-1 to TRBJ2-1; D gene uncertain. The V gene lost 1 base and the J gene lost 10 bases, with 11 bases spanning the gap. CDR3 length: 12 amino acids. Germline-derived CDR1 and CDR2 are DFQATT and SNEGSKA (reference sequence). CDR3 loop: CSARALRREQFF. CDR3 sequence (DNA): TGCAGTGCTAGAGCACTAAGAAGGGAGCAGTTCTTC.

In its sample, this clonotype was seen a few times. The chain recombines TRBV6-6 with TRBJ2-3; D gene unclear. Germline CDR1 and CDR2: MNHNY and SVGAGI (reference sequence). The CDR3 spans 15 residues. V was shortened by 7 bases and J by 2 bases, with 16 bases between the two germline ends. For the CDR3, the DNA is TGTGCCAGCAATTTGGGTCGGCGGTACACAGATACGCAGTATTTT. This sequence encodes CASNLGRRYTDTQYF.

This chain joins TRBV4-2 and TRBJ2-7; D remains unclear. CDR3 length: 12 residues. CDR1 is LGHNA, CDR2 YNFKEQ, per germline. V was shortened by 1 base and J by 6 bases, with 7 bases between the two germline ends. The CDR3 bases are TGTGCCAGCAGCCAAGGCCCTAGCGAGCAGTACTTC. Protein: CASSQGPSEQYF.

The V call is TRBV29-1, the J call TRBJ1-1; 7 bases match TRBD1. Trimming at V came to 5 bases and at J to 7 bases, leaving 10 bases not matched to a gene. Per germline, CDR1 SQVTM and CDR2 ANQGSEA. CDR3 length: 13 residues. The CDR3 reads CSVNDRVVIEAFF. The CDR3 nucleotides are TGCAGCGTTAACGACAGGGTTGTAATTGAAGCTTTCTTT.

This chain uses TRBV5-1 with TRBJ2-5; no reliable D call. Gene TRBJ2-7 matches the end of the DNA better, so the J call may be wrong. Germline CDR1 reads SGHRS; CDR2 reads YFSETQ. The CDR3 sequence is 14 residues long. CDR3 loop: CASSLGNRIDEQYF. In DNA form, the CDR3 reads TGCGCCAGCAGCCTGGGTAACCGCATCGACGAGCAGTACTTC.

CDR3 bases: TGCAGTGCTAGAGGGGCGGGGTTTTTAGCCAAAAACATTCAGTACTTC. Amino acid sequence: CSARGAGFLAKNIQYF. The V and J genes are TRBV20-1 and TRBJ2-4, with D possibly being TRBD2 (6 bases). Trimming took 1 base from V and 0 from J, leaving 13 bases between them. CDR1 is DFQATT and CDR2 is SNEGSKA in the germline V gene (reference sequence). The CDR3 spans 16 residues.

This clonotype was found a few times. The chain is built from TRBV12-3 or TRBV12-4 and TRBJ2-2, with 9 nucleotides matching TRBD1. V trimming: 6 bases; J trimming: 3 bases; junction bases outside the gene matches: 5. This CDR3 contains 15 residues. CDR3 region: CASRAGQGDTGELFF. In DNA, the CDR3 is TGTGCCAGCAGGGCGGGACAGGGAGACACCGGGGAGCTGTTTTTT.

This chain connects TRBV12-3 or TRBV12-4 to TRBJ2-5; maybe TRBD2 (6 bases). The J call may be mistaken, given a closer DNA end match to TRBJ2-7. The CDR3 runs to 15 residues. The CDR3 nucleotides read TGTGCCAGCAGTTTACGGGAGACCGGGTCCTACGAGCAGTACTTC. The encoded protein is CASSLRETGSYEQYF.

This clonotype was found a few times. The chain uses TRBV11-3 and TRBJ2-1; TRBD2 aligns across 9 bases. This CDR3 has 16 residues. The germline CDR1 and CDR2 sequences are SGHNT and YENEEA. Unmatched junction bases numbered 13, after V lost 1 base and J lost 12 bases. CDR3 DNA: TGTGCCAGCAGCTTAGGGAGGGGGCCTACTAGCGGGTTGCAGTTCTTC. Amino acid sequence: CASSLGRGPTSGLQFF.